This T cell receptor (beta chain) was profiled in a study of T cell changes during pregnancy in multiple sclerosis. Germline V gives CDR1 SGDLS, CDR2 YYNGEE. This CDR3 comprises 20 residues. The trim removed 4 bases at V and 0 bases at J, leaving 15 bases unmatched. The assay was immunoSEQ multiplex PCR, and TCRdb's table has in-frame clones only and misses some. The table shows tens of thousands of clones, with around 93% occurring only once. Sequencing used CD8+ T cells from peripheral blood mononuclear cells, obtained in the second trimester of pregnancy. The clonotype was recovered from a female donor with multiple sclerosis, enrolled in a pregnancy study. The chain uses TRBV9 and TRBJ2-1; TRBD2 aligns across 11 bases. The CDR3 DNA follows: TGTGCCAGCAGCCCCAGGTCGGTAGCGGGGGGGCCGGCCTCCTACAATGAGCAGTTCTTC. This translates into CASSPRSVAGGPASYNEQFF.